This T cell receptor (beta chain) was retrieved from a study of cytomegalovirus exposure and HLA in healthy donors. Study-wide results and caveats: Previously analyzed data showed that most TCR beta V segments were productive at a frequency of about 87% or about 30%. Later genetic work tied a missense DCLRE1C variant to beta-chain V and J trimming. According to a later analysis, donors in an Asian-associated ancestry cluster reportedly had fewer N-insertions than the approximately 730-donor mean. Later work associated fewer than 20,000 TCR beta sequences with HLA alleles at 0.05 false discovery rate.

After removal of 8 bases from V and 4 bases from J, the junction contained 9 bases not matched to a gene. The CDR3 runs 14 residues. Per germline, CDR1 MNHEY and CDR2 SMNVEV (reference sequence). It was with 60 Vbeta and 13 Jbeta primers that the PCR ran. The data were produced by immunoSEQ multiplex PCR, yet TCRdb's version contains in-frame clones alone and is incomplete. This sample's clone table lists fewer than 85,000 clones. As for this clone: No antigen is known for it.

This clonotype originated in a woman between 40 and 50 years old in good health and CMV-seropositive. The rearrangement links TRBV27 to TRBJ2-3; TRBD2 aligns across 7 bases. The sample taken for sequencing was PBMCs. CDR3 sequence (DNA): TGTGCCAGCTCCCTGGGGCTAGCGGCAGATACGCAGTATTTT. Translation: CASSLGLAADTQYF.